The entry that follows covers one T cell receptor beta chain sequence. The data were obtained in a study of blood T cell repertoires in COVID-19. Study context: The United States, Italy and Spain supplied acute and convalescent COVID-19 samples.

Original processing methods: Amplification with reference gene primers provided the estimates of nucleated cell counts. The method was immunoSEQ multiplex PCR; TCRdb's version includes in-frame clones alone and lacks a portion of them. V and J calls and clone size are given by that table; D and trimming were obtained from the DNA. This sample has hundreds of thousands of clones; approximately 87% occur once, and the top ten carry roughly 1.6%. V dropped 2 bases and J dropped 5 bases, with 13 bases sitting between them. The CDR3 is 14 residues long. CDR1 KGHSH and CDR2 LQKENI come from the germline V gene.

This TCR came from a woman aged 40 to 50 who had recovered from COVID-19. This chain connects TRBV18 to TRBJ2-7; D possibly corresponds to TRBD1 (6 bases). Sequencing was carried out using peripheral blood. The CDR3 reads CASSPSKKGDEQYF. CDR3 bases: TGTGCCAGCTCACCAAGTAAGAAGGGGGACGAGCAGTACTTC.